These 26 T cell receptor beta chains were sequenced from one sample in a study of shared clonotypes between healthy human individuals (dated by TCRdb to the early 2020s). The library was produced with the immunoSEQ multiplex PCR assay. In its TCRdb copy, this immuneACCESS table keeps in-frame sequences only and misses some clones. Where compared with another copy, unresolved V genes explain less than half of these, and the others have no known cause. Here the sample has over a million clones; approximately 98.5% occur a single time. 0.36% of the sample lies in the top ten. Sequences were obtained from naive CD4+ T cells sorted from blood. The sample's cell subset or site, from its label and the paper: CD45RA+ positively selected. The source is a man aged 25 to 40 in good health.

The J gene is TRBJ2-5, the V gene TRBV2; D gene ambiguous. CDR1 and CDR2 from the germline V gene are SNHLY and FYNNEI. V was clipped by 4 bases and J by 4 bases, with 10 bases between them. This CDR3 contains 13 residues. The CDR3 protein is CASSGDQVETQYF. The CDR3 bases are TGTGCCAGCAGTGGAGACCAAGTAGAGACCCAGTACTTC.

The chain uses TRBV7-9 and TRBJ2-2; the match to TRBD2 covers 13 bases. Looked up from germline, CDR1 is SEHNR and CDR2 is FQNEAQ (reference sequence). CDR3 length: 16 amino acids. V shed 3 bases and J 3 bases; nucleotides not matched to a gene: 1. The CDR3 bases are TGTGCCAGCAGCTTGGGACTAGCGGGACACACCGGGGAGCTGTTTTTT. It translates to CASSLGLAGHTGELFF. Combining the CDR3 with reference TRBV7-9 and TRBJ2-2 gives the whole variable domain DTGVSQNPRHKITKRGQNVTFRCDPISEHNRLYWYRQTLGQGPEFLTYFQNEAQLEKSRLLSDRFSAERPKGSFSTLEIQRTEQGDSAMYLCASSLGLAGHTGELFFGEGSRLTVL.

The chain uses TRBV6-1 and TRBJ2-1; 11 bases are a match to TRBD2. V gave up 7 bases and J gave up 5 bases; unmatched junction bases: 7. The germline V gene has CDR1 MNHNS and CDR2 SASEGT. The CDR3 extends over 15 amino acids. DNA for the CDR3: TGTGCCAGCATCAAAGCGACTAGCGGGAACAATGAGCAGTTCTTC. Translated, it gives CASIKATSGNNEQFF.

The chain couples TRBV12-2 to TRBJ2-1; the D call in the table, TRBD2, was not verified against the DNA. TRBV12-2 is noted as a pseudogene. The CDR3 spans 16 residues. The CDR3 sequence is CASRHPRTSAYNEQFF. The CDR3 bases are TGTGCAAGTCGCCACCCCCGGACTAGCGCCTACAATGAGCAGTTCTTC.

The chain is built from TRBV29-1 and TRBJ2-5, with 7 bases that match TRBD1. The CDR3 covers 12 residues. Germline V gives CDR1 SQVTM, CDR2 ANQGSEA. The J segment lost 5 bases and the V segment lost 6 bases, leaving 6 bases of the junction unmatched. CDR3 bases: TGCAGCGTCATCACAGGGGTCGAGACCCAGTACTTC. Residues: CSVITGVETQYF.

The chain links TRBV5-1 to TRBJ2-3, with 11 positions matching TRBD2. The junction had 11 bases not matched to a gene; V was cut back by 4 bases and J by 4 bases. The CDR3 is made up of 17 amino acids. Germline V gene lookup returns CDR1 SGHRS and CDR2 YFSETQ. The CDR3 sequence: CASSPELTSGIADTQYF. The DNA for the CDR3 is TGCGCCAGCAGCCCAGAGTTGACTAGCGGGATCGCAGATACGCAGTATTTT.

The chain couples TRBV5-1 to TRBJ1-1; D ambiguous. Germline CDR1 and CDR2: SGHRS and YFSETQ. There are 13 residues in the CDR3. With 4 bases removed from V and 7 bases from J, the gap between germline ends came to 14 bases. The CDR3 DNA follows: TGCGCCAGCAGCACCTCGTGGTCGAATGAAGCTTTCTTT. Amino acids: CASSTSWSNEAFF.

V gene TRBV7-6 combines with J gene TRBJ2-3; 8 bases are shared with TRBD2. The CDR3 runs to 16 residues. Germline V CDR1 and CDR2: SGHVS, FNYEAQ. V lost 0 bases, J lost 4 bases, and 6 bases stayed unmatched. The CDR3: CASSLAPTGGSDTQYF. In nucleotides, the CDR3 is TGTGCCAGCAGCTTAGCTCCAACGGGGGGGTCAGATACGCAGTATTTT.

Here the CDR3 reads CASSLGGAYGAFF. Written as DNA, the CDR3 is TGTGCCAGCAGTTTAGGAGGCGCTTATGGAGCTTTCTTT. J is TRBJ1-1 and V is TRBV28; D remains unclear. Germline CDR1 MDHEN, CDR2 SYDVKM. The V end lost 2 bases, the J end lost 10 bases, and 14 bases lay between the germline ends. The CDR3 is 13 amino acids.

V gene TRBV7-3 combines with J gene TRBJ2-5; TRBD1 matches 7 bases. V lost 1 base to trimming and J lost 0 bases; unmatched junction nucleotides: 2. Germline V lookup: CDR1 SGHTA, CDR2 FQGTGA. The CDR3 loop spans 15 amino acids. This CDR3 reads CASSLMGTDQETQYF. The CDR3 DNA sequence: TGTGCCAGCAGCTTAATGGGGACAGACCAAGAGACCCAGTACTTC.

The rearrangement uses TRBV30 and TRBJ2-7; TRBD2 matches 7 bases. The CDR3 loop spans 14 amino acids. Trimming removed 3 bases from V and 2 bases from J; junction bases left unmatched: 7. Germline CDR1 and CDR2: GTSNPN and SVGIG (reference sequence). In DNA, the CDR3 is TGTGCCTGGAGACCTAGCGGCTACACCTACGAGCAGTACTTC. Its protein product is CAWRPSGYTYEQYF.

J is TRBJ1-5 and V is TRBV27; possibly TRBD1 for D (5 bases). Germline values: CDR1 MNHEY, CDR2 SMNVEV (reference sequence). The germline V and J ends were trimmed by 8 bases and 1 base, with 15 bases remaining between them. The CDR3 contains 15 residues. The CDR3 sequence: CASRADTRSNQPQHF. CDR3 DNA: TGTGCCAGCCGGGCGGACACCCGAAGCAATCAGCCCCAGCATTTT.

CDR3 DNA sequence: TGTGCCAGCAGCTCCACCCCGGCCTACGAGCAGTACTTC. Translating it yields CASSSTPAYEQYF. The V call is TRBV5-6, the J call TRBJ2-7; D remains ambiguous. The CDR3 runs 13 residues. The V gene's germline CDR1 is SGHDT and CDR2 YYEEEE. Trimming cost V 3 bases and J 2 bases, with 9 bases left between them.

This clone was counted a single time. The chain uses TRBV5-1 and TRBJ1-3; no definite D call. The CDR3 is 15 amino acids. Germline V gene lookup returns CDR1 SGHRS and CDR2 YFSETQ. V lost 0 bases to trimming and J lost 2 bases, with 9 bases between them. This chain's CDR3 is CASSLDGDPGNTIYF. CDR3 nucleotide sequence: TGCGCCAGCAGCTTGGACGGGGATCCTGGAAACACCATATATTTT.

The genes are TRBV10-2 and TRBJ2-7, with D unclear. Germline values: CDR1 WSHSY, CDR2 SAAADI. Between the trimmed V and J ends, which lost 0 bases and 6 bases, there was a span of 3 bases. This CDR3 is 11 amino acids long. CDR3 nucleotide sequence: TGCGCCAGCAGTGAGTCGGGCGAGCAGTACTTC. As protein: CASSESGEQYF.

The V and J genes are TRBV15 and TRBJ2-7; 11 positions match TRBD2. The junction had 14 bases not matched to a gene; V was cut back by 0 bases and J by 4 bases. The CDR3 contains 19 residues. Germline V gene data show CDR1 as LNHNV and CDR2 as YYDKDF (reference sequence). CDR3 residues: CATSRDYRALAGGWYEQYF. The DNA for the CDR3 is TGTGCCACCAGCAGAGATTATCGGGCCCTAGCGGGAGGTTGGTACGAGCAGTACTTC.

The chain employs TRBV6-6 and TRBJ1-1; D is undetermined. CDR1 MNHNY and CDR2 SVGAGI come from the germline V gene (reference sequence). V lost 0 bases, J lost 7 bases, and 6 bases lay in between. The CDR3 covers 12 residues. CDR3 in amino acids: CASSYSMGEAFF. The CDR3 DNA follows: TGTGCCAGCAGTTACTCCATGGGTGAAGCTTTCTTT.

The count of this clone is one. The chain carries TRBV30 and TRBJ1-1, with unresolved D. Germline V lookup: CDR1 GTSNPN, CDR2 SVGIG (reference sequence). The CDR3 loop spans 12 amino acids. V lost 2 bases to trimming and J lost 2 bases, with 6 bases between them. The CDR3 coding sequence is TGTGCCTGGAGTAGGCCAAACACTGAAGCTTTCTTT. It codes for CAWSRPNTEAFF.

V usage is TRBV7-9 and J usage is TRBJ1-4, with 8 bases identical to TRBD1. The CDR3 totals 17 residues. Losses at the gene ends were 1 base for V and 5 bases for J; bases not matched to a gene: 9. The V gene's germline CDR1 is SEHNR and CDR2 FQNEAQ (reference sequence). DNA of the CDR3: TGTGCCAGCAGCTTAGGCGGGACAGGCGGCGGAAATGAAAAACTGTTTTTT. Translating it yields CASSLGGTGGGNEKLFF. The variable domain in full, with the rest retrieved from reference TRBV7-9 and TRBJ1-4, is DTGVSQNPRHKITKRGQNVTFRCDPISEHNRLYWYRQTLGQGPEFLTYFQNEAQLEKSRLLSDRFSAERPKGSFSTLEIQRTEQGDSAMYLCASSLGGTGGGNEKLFFGSGTQLSVL.

The chain employs TRBV7-4 and TRBJ2-1; D is perhaps TRBD1 or TRBD2 (5 bases each). Per germline, CDR1 SGHVT and CDR2 SQSDAQ. V was shortened by 4 bases and J by 7 bases, with 23 bases between the two germline ends. The CDR3 loop spans 17 amino acids. The chain's CDR3 is CASSCPGHPLRGNEQFF. The CDR3 DNA follows: TGTGCCAGCAGCTGCCCCGGACACCCGCTTCGGGGTAATGAGCAGTTCTTC.

This rearrangement joins TRBV23-1 to TRBJ2-1; D is uncertain. TRBV23-1 is an open reading frame, and its role is uncertain. This CDR3 region has 12 residues. The V gene lost 3 bases and the J gene lost 4 bases, with 4 bases spanning the gap. CDR3 residues: CASSHYYNEQFF. CDR3 bases: TGCGCCAGCAGTCACTATTACAATGAGCAGTTCTTC.

The V and J genes are TRBV5-5 and TRBJ1-4, with D tentatively TRBD1 (5 bases). Per the germline V gene, CDR1 is SGHKS and CDR2 is YYEKEE (reference sequence). The CDR3 totals 13 residues. Between the trimmed V and J ends, which lost 3 bases and 7 bases, there was a span of 10 bases. The CDR3 loop reads CASSYGALEKLFF. The CDR3 DNA is TGTGCCAGCAGCTACGGGGCCCTTGAAAAACTGTTTTTT.

This clone was observed once. The CDR3 nucleotides read TGTGCCAGCAGTGAACGGTCCCCAGATACGCAGTATTTT. Translation gives CASSERSPDTQYF. The V call is TRBV2, the J call TRBJ2-3; D not resolved. The CDR3 runs to 13 residues. Trimming cost V 2 bases and J 4 bases, with 7 bases left between them. The germline V gene has CDR1 SNHLY and CDR2 FYNNEI.

This sequence joins TRBV7-2 and TRBJ2-1; D gene unclear. This CDR3 contains 15 residues. CDR1 and CDR2 (germline): SGHTA, FQGNSA. The germline V and J ends were trimmed by 5 bases and 5 bases, with 16 bases remaining between them. CDR3: CASSTFTSHDNEQFF. The CDR3 nucleotides read TGTGCCAGCAGCACCTTCACTTCCCATGACAATGAGCAGTTCTTC.

This rearrangement joins TRBV19 to TRBJ2-7, with 9 bases fitting TRBD1. CDR1 LNHDA and CDR2 SQIVND come from the germline V gene (reference sequence). V gave up 2 bases and J gave up 2 bases; unmatched junction bases: 4. The CDR3 is made up of 15 amino acids. In DNA form, the CDR3 reads TGTGCCAGTAGTATACGCGGGACAGGGACCTACGAGCAGTACTTC. Translated: CASSIRGTGTYEQYF.

The chain combines TRBV7-3 with TRBJ2-1, with unresolved D. V gave up 4 bases and J gave up 5 bases, with 6 bases separating them. CDR3 size: 12 residues. Germline lookup yields CDR1 SGHTA and CDR2 FQGTGA. In nucleotides, the CDR3 is TGTGCCAGCAGCTCCCTACACAATGAGCAGTTCTTC. Encoded protein: CASSSLHNEQFF.